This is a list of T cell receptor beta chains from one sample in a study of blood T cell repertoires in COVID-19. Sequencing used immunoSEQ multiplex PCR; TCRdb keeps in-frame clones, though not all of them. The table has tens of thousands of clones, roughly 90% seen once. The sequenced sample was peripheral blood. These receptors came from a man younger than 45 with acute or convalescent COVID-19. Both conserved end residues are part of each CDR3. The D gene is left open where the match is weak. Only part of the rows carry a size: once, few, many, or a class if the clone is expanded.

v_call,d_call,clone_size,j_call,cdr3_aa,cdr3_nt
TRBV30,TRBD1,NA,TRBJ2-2,CAWSVRSFGQVWTGDTGELFF,TGTGCCTGGAGTGTACGATCGTTTGGGCAAGTCTGGACAGGGGACACCGGGGAGCTGTTTTTT
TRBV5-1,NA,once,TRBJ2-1,CASSSSGQLDNEQFF,TGCGCCAGCAGCTCGTCGGGACAACTCGACAATGAGCAGTTCTTC
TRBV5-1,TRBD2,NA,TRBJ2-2,CASSSGLAGVVEELFF,TGCGCCAGCAGCTCAGGACTAGCGGGAGTGGTAGAGGAGCTGTTTTTT
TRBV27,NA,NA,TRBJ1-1,CASSTDRNTEAFF,TGTGCCAGCAGTACCGACAGGAACACTGAAGCTTTCTTT
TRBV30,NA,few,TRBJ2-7,CAWSVTALLQYF,TGTGCCTGGAGTGTAACTGCCCTACTGCAGTACTTC
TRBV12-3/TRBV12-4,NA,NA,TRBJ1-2,CASSFGGFYGYTF,TGTGCCAGCAGTTTTGGCGGATTCTATGGCTACACCTTC
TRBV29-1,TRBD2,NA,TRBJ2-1,CSVTTSVGNEQFF,TGCAGCGTCACTACTAGCGTCGGCAATGAGCAGTTCTTC
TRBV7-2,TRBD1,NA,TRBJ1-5,CASSTRTGDSQPQHF,TGTGCCAGCAGCACCCGGACAGGGGATAGTCAGCCCCAGCATTTT
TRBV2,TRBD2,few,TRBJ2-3,CASSEGGTDTQYF,TGTGCCAGCAGTGAGGGGGGGACAGATACGCAGTATTTT
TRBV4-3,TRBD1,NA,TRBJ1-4,CASSQGDRVNEKLFF,TGCGCCAGCAGCCAAGGGGACAGGGTAAATGAAAAACTGTTTTTT
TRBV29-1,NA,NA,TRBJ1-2,CSVYGDGDGYTF,TGCAGCGTTTACGGAGATGGAGACGGCTACACCTTC
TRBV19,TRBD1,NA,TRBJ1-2,CASSIESTGVGYTF,TGTGCCAGTAGTATAGAGTCTACAGGGGTCGGCTACACCTTC
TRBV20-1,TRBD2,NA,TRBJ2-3,CSASGLADGTDTQYF,TGCAGTGCTAGTGGGCTAGCGGACGGCACAGATACGCAGTATTTT
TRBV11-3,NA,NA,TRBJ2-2,CASSLRGGNTGELFF,TGTGCCAGCAGCTTAAGGGGAGGGAACACCGGGGAGCTGTTTTTT
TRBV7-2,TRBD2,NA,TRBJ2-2,CASSSKALAGNTGELFF,TGTGCCAGCAGCTCAAAGGCACTAGCGGGAAACACCGGGGAGCTGTTTTTT
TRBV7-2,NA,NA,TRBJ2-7,CASSLLRYEQYF,TGTGCCAGCAGCTTACTCCGCTACGAGCAGTACTTC
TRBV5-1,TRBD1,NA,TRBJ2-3,CASSFTGGDTQYF,TGCGCCAGCAGCTTCACAGGGGGGGATACGCAGTATTTT